These 4 T cell receptor beta chains share one sample of origin, sequenced in a study of blood T cell repertoires in COVID-19. Assay: immunoSEQ multiplex PCR; the TCRdb copy retains only in-frame clones and omits some. The repertoire consists of 250,000 to 350,000 clones, with just over 85% occurring once and the leading ten covering 10%. Sample: PBMCs or T cells enriched from blood (not recorded which). These receptors originate from a woman between 18 and 29 years old who had recovered from COVID-19.

As regards this clone: This sample includes further DNA sequences coding for the same CDR3. This chain joins TRBV5-1 and TRBJ1-1; D ambiguous. The germline V gene encodes CDR1 SGHRS and CDR2 YFSETQ. Trimming cost V 0 bases and J 3 bases, with 6 bases left between them. The CDR3 is 13 amino acids. The CDR3 protein is CASSLVGDTEAFF. CDR3 DNA sequence: TGCGCCAGCAGCTTGGTCGGGGACACTGAAGCTTTCTTT.

This rearrangement joins TRBV3-1 (or the pseudogene TRBV3-2) to TRBJ1-5; TRBD1 matches at 7 bases. Germline values: CDR1 LGHDT, CDR2 YNNKEL (reference sequence). Unmatched junction bases numbered 2, after V lost 1 base and J lost 5 bases. There are 14 residues in the CDR3. CDR3 bases: TGTGCCAGCAGCCAAGTCCAGGGGGATCAGCCCCAGCATTTT. It specifies CASSQVQGDQPQHF.

The chain recombines TRBV29-1 with TRBJ2-3, with no clear D. Looked up from germline, CDR1 is SQVTM and CDR2 is ANQGSEA. The CDR3 sequence is 14 residues long. Trimming took 2 bases from V and 3 from J, leaving 12 bases between them. CDR3 loop: CSVERSARTDTQYF. CDR3 nucleotide sequence: TGCAGCGTTGAAAGGTCAGCGAGAACAGATACGCAGTATTTT.

This chain connects TRBV29-1 to TRBJ2-5; tentatively, D is TRBD1 (7 bases). The CDR3 consists of 14 residues. Germline-derived CDR1 and CDR2 are SQVTM and ANQGSEA. V shed 6 bases and J shed 4 bases, with 18 bases lying between them. The DNA of the CDR3 is TGCAGCGTCCCCTCAGGGGGAGGTAGAGAGACCCAGTACTTC. Its translation: CSVPSGGGRETQYF.